This TCR beta chain was obtained from a study of CD8+ T cells in alopecia areata. The authors extracted RNA and reverse transcribed it into cDNA as the sequencing template. Profiled with immunoSEQ multiplex PCR; TCRdb holds only in-frame clones, not every one. The sample consists of 150,000 to 200,000 clones, about 54% of them appearing once. Study-wide points: TCRs were shared less clearly across patients than in mice, possibly for HLA-related reasons. It was lesional scalp, especially alopecia totalis/universalis, that showed higher clonality than normal scalp.

Per germline, CDR1 SQVTM and CDR2 ANQGSEA. The CDR3 is 13 residues long. Trimming took 3 bases from V and 10 from J, leaving 16 bases between them. Concerning this clone: No antigen is known for it.

Source material: CD4+ T cells sorted from blood. This sequence originates from a human donor in good health. This chain joins TRBV29-1 and TRBJ2-4; possible D gene TRBD1, 6 bases. CDR3 sequence reads: CSVETGPPNIQYF. The CDR3 region has the DNA TGCAGCGTTGAGACAGGTCCCCCGAATATTCAGTACTTC.